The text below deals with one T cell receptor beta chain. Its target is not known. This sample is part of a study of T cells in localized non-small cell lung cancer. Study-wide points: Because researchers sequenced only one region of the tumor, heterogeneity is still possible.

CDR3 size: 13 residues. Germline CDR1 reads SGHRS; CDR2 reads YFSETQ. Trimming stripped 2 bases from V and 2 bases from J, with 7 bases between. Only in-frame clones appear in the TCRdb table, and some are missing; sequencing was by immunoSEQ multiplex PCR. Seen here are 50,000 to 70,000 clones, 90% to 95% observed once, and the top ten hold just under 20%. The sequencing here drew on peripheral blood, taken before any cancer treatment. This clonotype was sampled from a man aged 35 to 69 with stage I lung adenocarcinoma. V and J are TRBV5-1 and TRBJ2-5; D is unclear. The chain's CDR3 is CASSLGQQETQYF. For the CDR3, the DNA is TGCGCCAGCAGCTTAGGGCAGCAAGAGACCCAGTACTTC. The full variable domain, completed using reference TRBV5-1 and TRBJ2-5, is KAGVTQTPRYLIKTRGQQVTLSCSPISGHRSVSWYQQTPGQGLQFLFEYFSETQRNKGNFPGRFSGRQFSNSRSEMNVSTLELGDSALYLCASSLGQQETQYFGPGTRLLVL.